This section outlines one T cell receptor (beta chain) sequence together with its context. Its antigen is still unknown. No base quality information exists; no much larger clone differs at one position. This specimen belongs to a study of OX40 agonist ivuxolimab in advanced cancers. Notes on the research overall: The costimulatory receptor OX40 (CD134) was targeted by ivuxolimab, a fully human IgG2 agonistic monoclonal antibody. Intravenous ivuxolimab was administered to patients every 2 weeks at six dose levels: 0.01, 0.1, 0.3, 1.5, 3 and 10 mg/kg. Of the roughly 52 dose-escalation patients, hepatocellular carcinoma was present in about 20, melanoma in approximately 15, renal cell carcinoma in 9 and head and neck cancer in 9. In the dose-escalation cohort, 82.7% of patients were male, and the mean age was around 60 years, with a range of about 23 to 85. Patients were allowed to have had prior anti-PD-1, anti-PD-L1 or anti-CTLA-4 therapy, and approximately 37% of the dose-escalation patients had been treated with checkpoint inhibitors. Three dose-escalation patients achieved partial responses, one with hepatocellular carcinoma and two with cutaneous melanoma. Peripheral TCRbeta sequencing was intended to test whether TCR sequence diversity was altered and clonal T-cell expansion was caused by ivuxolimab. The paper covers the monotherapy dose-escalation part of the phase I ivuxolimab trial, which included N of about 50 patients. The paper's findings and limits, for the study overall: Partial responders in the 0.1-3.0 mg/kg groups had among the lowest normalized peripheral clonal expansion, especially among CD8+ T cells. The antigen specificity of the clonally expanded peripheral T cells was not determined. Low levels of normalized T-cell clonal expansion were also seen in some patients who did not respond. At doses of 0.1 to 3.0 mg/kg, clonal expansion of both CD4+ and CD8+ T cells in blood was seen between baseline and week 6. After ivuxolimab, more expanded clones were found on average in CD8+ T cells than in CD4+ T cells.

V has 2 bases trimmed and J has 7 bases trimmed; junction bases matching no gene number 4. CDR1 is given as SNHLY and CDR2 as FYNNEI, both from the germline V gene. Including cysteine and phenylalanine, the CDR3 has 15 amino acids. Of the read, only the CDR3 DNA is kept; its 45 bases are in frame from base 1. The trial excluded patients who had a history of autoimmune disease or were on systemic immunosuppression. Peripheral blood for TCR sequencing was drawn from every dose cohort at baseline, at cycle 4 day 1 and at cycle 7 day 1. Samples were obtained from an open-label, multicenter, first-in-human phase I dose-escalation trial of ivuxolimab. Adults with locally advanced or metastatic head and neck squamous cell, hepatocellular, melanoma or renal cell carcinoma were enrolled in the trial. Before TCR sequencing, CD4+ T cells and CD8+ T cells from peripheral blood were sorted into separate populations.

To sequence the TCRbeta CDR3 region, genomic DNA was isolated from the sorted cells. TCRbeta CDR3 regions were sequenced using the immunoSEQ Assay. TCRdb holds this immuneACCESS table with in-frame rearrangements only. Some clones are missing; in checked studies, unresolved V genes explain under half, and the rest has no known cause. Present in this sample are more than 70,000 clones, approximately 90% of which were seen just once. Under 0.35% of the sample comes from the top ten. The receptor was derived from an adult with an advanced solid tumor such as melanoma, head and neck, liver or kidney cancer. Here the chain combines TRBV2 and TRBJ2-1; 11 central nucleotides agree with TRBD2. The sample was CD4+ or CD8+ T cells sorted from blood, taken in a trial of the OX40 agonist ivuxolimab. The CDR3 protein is CASSERVAGGNEQFF. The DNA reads TGTGCCAGCAGTGAAAGGGTAGCGGGAGGGAATGAGCAGTTCTTC.